Listed here are 9 T cell receptor beta chains from one sample, sequenced in a study of beta chain features in type 1 diabetes. Which antigens these TCRs recognize remains unknown. Study-level results: All four CD4+ subsets of Type 1 diabetes patients contained TCRB CDR3s that were moderately but significantly shorter.

Expressed TCRB transcripts were sequenced because the isolated RNA had all been reverse transcribed beforehand. Using immunoSEQ multiplex PCR, the repertoire was profiled, and TCRdb retains in-frame clones only, with some absent. The sample consists of 130,000 to 150,000 clones, 13% of them appearing once. Sequenced: central memory CD4+ T cells from blood. These receptors were taken from a man between 18 and 35 years old with type 1 diabetes.

This clone has at least ten counts. The chain uses TRBV11-2 and TRBJ2-5; TRBD1 matches at 7 bases. The CDR3 length is 13 residues. With V trimmed by 5 bases and J by 5 bases, 5 bases remained unmatched. Germline V gene sequence: CDR1 SGHAT, CDR2 FQNNGV. The CDR3 protein is CASSRDSWETQYF. CDR3 nucleotide sequence: TGTGCCAGCAGCCGGGACAGTTGGGAGACCCAGTACTTC.

The rearrangement joins TRBV27 to TRBJ2-3; TRBD1 aligns across 8 bases. The J segment lost 3 bases and the V segment lost 5 bases, leaving 7 bases of the junction unmatched. The CDR3 is 15 residues long. CDR1 and CDR2 (germline): MNHEY, SMNVEV (reference sequence). CDR3 nucleotides: TGTGCCAGCAGTCCCCGGACAGGGTCTACAGATACGCAGTATTTT. Its protein product is CASSPRTGSTDTQYF.

There are many counts of this clone. This chain links TRBV28 with TRBJ2-7; D not certain. There are 12 residues in the CDR3. Between the trimmed V and J ends, which lost 5 bases and 3 bases, there was a span of 8 bases. CDR1 and CDR2 (germline): MDHEN, SYDVKM. CDR3 amino acids: CASSPPYYEQYF. The CDR3 bases are TGTGCCAGCAGTCCGCCTTACTACGAGCAGTACTTC.

This chain uses TRBV11-2 with TRBJ1-6; tentatively, D is TRBD1 (5 bases). The ends were cut back, 0 bases at V and 15 bases at J, with 9 bases in the middle. Germline V CDR1 and CDR2: SGHAT, FQNNGV. The CDR3 totals 12 residues. The CDR3 DNA sequence: TGTGCCAGCAGCTTAGATAGGGGTCTCCTCCACTTT. Protein: CASSLDRGLLHF.

The chain is built from TRBV7-9 and TRBJ2-4; TRBD1 aligns across 10 bases. With 5 bases clipped from V and 0 bases from J, the junction kept 7 bases outside the gene matches. The CDR3 runs to 17 residues. Germline CDR1 and CDR2: SEHNR and FQNEAQ (reference sequence). DNA for the CDR3: TGTGCCAGCAGCGCCGGGACAGGGGAGGGAGCCAAAAACATTCAGTACTTC. As protein: CASSAGTGEGAKNIQYF.

The chain uses TRBV9 and TRBJ2-5; either TRBD1 or TRBD2 may fit D (6 bases each). The germline V gene has CDR1 SGDLS and CDR2 YYNGEE. The CDR3 runs to 15 residues. V lost 0 bases and J 1 base, leaving 10 bases between the germline ends. CDR3 sequence: CASSVDRGLQETQYF. DNA for the CDR3: TGTGCCAGCAGCGTAGATCGGGGGCTCCAAGAGACCCAGTACTTC.

The genes are TRBV6-1 and TRBJ1-2; 9 positions agree with TRBD1. Germline values: CDR1 MNHNS, CDR2 SASEGT. The CDR3 consists of 17 residues. V was clipped by 4 bases and J by 6 bases; unmatched bases: 15. The CDR3 sequence is CASSASLDRGTFHGYTF. The CDR3 coding sequence is TGTGCCAGCAGTGCCTCGTTGGACAGGGGTACTTTCCATGGCTACACCTTC.

This clone was recorded a few times. This chain connects TRBV9 to TRBJ1-2; TRBD1 aligns across 8 bases. The CDR3 is made up of 15 amino acids. Unmatched junction bases numbered 8, after V lost 4 bases and J lost 3 bases. The V gene's germline CDR1 is SGDLS and CDR2 YYNGEE. DNA of the CDR3: TGTGCCAGCAGCCCTACCGGGACAGGAGACTATGGCTACACCTTC. It codes for CASSPTGTGDYGYTF. The variable domain in full, with the rest retrieved from reference TRBV9 and TRBJ1-2, is DSGVTQTPKHLITATGQRVTLRCSPRSGDLSVYWYQQSLDQGLQFLIQYYNGEERAKGNILERFSAQQFPDLHSELNLSSLELGDSALYFCASSPTGTGDYGYTFGSGTRLTVV.

CDR3: CASSETTSGRQFF. CDR3 sequence (DNA): TGCGCCAGCAGTGAGACTACTAGCGGGCGACAGTTCTTC. This chain links TRBV10-2 with TRBJ2-1; 9 bases fit TRBD2. V lost 2 bases, J lost 13 bases, and 6 bases stayed unmatched. CDR3 length: 13 amino acids. The germline V gene encodes CDR1 WSHSY and CDR2 SAAADI.